This T cell receptor (beta chain) was captured by sequencing in a study of blood T cell repertoires in COVID-19. Study overall: T cells, B-cell-depleted T cells, or PBMCs provided the cDNA or gDNA that served as material.

Per the original data handling: Reference gene primer amplification in the assay estimated nucleated cell counts. Profiled with immunoSEQ multiplex PCR; TCRdb holds only in-frame clones, not every one. D and trimming were read from the DNA, whereas the V and J calls and clone size are those reported in that table. The profile shows 200,000 to 250,000 clones, around 85% of them singletons. Unmatched junction bases numbered 4, after V lost 4 bases and J lost 3 bases. The germline gives CDR1 MNHEY, CDR2 SVGAGI. The CDR3 is 14 amino acids. This clonotype was sampled from a middle-aged woman with active or convalescent COVID-19. Sequences were obtained from peripheral blood. V and J are TRBV6-5 and TRBJ1-2, with 8 bases matching TRBD1. This CDR3 reads CASSFRTGYYGYTF. The CDR3 region has the DNA TGTGCCAGCAGTTTCAGGACAGGGTACTATGGCTACACCTTC.